The clone carrying this T cell receptor beta chain was counted ten times or more. The sample belongs to a study of neurological immune-mediated disorders. CDR3 size: 15 residues. The V end was cut by 5 bases, the J end by 0 bases, with 12 bases between. TCRdb independently ran MiXCR on the 5' RACE reads; one entry per CDR3 protein. This repertoire shows tens of thousands of distinct CDR3 sequences, roughly 4.8% found once; its top ten account for 2% to 2.5%. The sample consisted of PBMCs. The TCR comes from a woman aged 70-85 years with multiple sclerosis. The chain uses TRBV12-3 or TRBV12-4 and TRBJ2-3, with TRBD2 as a possible D gene (5 bases). This CDR3 is CASSTRGRSTDTQYF. DNA for the CDR3: TGTGCCAGCAGTACCCGAGGGCGAAGCACAGATACGCAGTATTTT.